This T cell receptor (beta chain) was sequenced during a study of vaccination effects on CD4 cells after COVID-19. Study overall: There were a couple of convalescent patients who gave samples 16 days and one week before vaccination.

Peptide-pool stimulation followed by sequencing identified expanded antigen-specific CD4+ clonotypes in the ViraFEST assay. Culture lasted under 13 days before CD4+ T cell isolation. The person had a PCR-confirmed SARS-CoV-2 infection during March to December 2020. Regarding this clone: Its antigen is undetermined.

The table came from immunoSEQ multiplex PCR; TCRdb's copy has only in-frame clones and leaves some out. Altogether tens of thousands of clones are present, about two thirds being singletons, with the ten largest covering about a sixth. Whole-study results and caveats: Few convalescent patients were included, and no early post-infection timepoints were sampled.

Germline CDR1 ENHRY, CDR2 SYGVKD. V shed 7 bases and J shed 5 bases, with 12 bases lying between them. The CDR3 spans 13 residues. Source: CD4+ T cells from PBMCs cultured with HCoV-NL63 spike peptides, taken before COVID-19 vaccination. The V and J genes are TRBV10-3 and TRBJ1-5; D is unresolved. The receptor was isolated from a human donor who had a prior SARS-CoV-2 infection. The CDR3 region is CAITLDLDQPQHF. CDR3 DNA: TGTGCCATCACCCTGGATCTTGATCAGCCCCAGCATTTT.